This TCR beta chain came from a study of PD-L1 blockade in urothelial cancer. Study-level findings and limits: At 3 weeks on treatment, tumor-associated clones expanded more with durable benefit. Patients with below-median pretreatment blood clonality survived longer.

V lost 5 bases, J lost 3 bases, and 12 bases lay in between. This CDR3 region has 14 residues. Germline V gives CDR1 SGHVS, CDR2 FQNEAQ. On this clone itself: Its antigen is still unknown.

The time point: pretreatment peripheral blood. Sequencing used immunoSEQ multiplex PCR; TCRdb keeps in-frame clones, though not all of them. The data contain 50,000 to 55,000 clones, about four fifths of them singletons. This chain connects TRBV7-8 to TRBJ2-3, with D perhaps matching TRBD2 (6 bases). The sample here was PBMCs, taken around atezolizumab (anti-PD-L1) treatment. This clonotype originated in a man in his fifties or sixties with urothelial cancer. CDR3 nucleotides: TGTGCCAGCAGCCTCCGGGCGGGAACAGATACGCAGTATTTT. It encodes CASSLRAGTDTQYF. Variable domain in full (rest from reference TRBV7-8 and TRBJ2-3): GAGVSQSPRYKVAKRGQDVALRCDPISGHVSLFWYQQALGQGPEFLTYFQNEAQLDKSGLPSDRFFAERPEGSVSTLKIQRTQQEDSAVYLCASSLRAGTDTQYFGPGTRLTVL.